These T cell receptor beta chains were read from a single sample in a study of CD8 T cells in Susac syndrome. From the immunoSEQ multiplex PCR reads, TCRdb called clonotypes with MiXCR, one entry per CDR3 protein. The sample has 80,000 to 90,000 distinct CDR3 sequences; approximately 92% are singletons. Sequenced sample: CD8+ T cells from PBMCs. The receptors originated from a human donor in good health. The conserved cysteine and the conserved F or W are not part of the CDR3 here. The order of the fields is J gene, V gene, CDR3 length, CDR3 protein.

>TRBJ2-7|TRBV7-9|9
ASSLVGDKR
>TRBJ1-1|TRBV29-1|12
SLPGGGASGEAF
>TRBJ1-1|TRBV29-1|11
SVEGARNTEAF
>TRBJ2-7|TRBV19|12
ASSIGQIHYEQY
>TRBJ2-3|TRBV2|15
ASRGPGTGAGTDTQY
>TRBJ2-5|TRBV7-9|11
ASSSPGDGTQY
>TRBJ2-2|TRBV7-2|14
ASSLLAGGPDGELF
>TRBJ1-2|TRBV5-1|13
ASSAMTGLPGGYT
>TRBJ2-1|TRBV29-1|10
SANPGTPEQF
>TRBJ2-2|TRBV4-1|12
ASSQDMGPGELF
>TRBJ1-5|TRBV6-6|11
ASSYGESQPQH
>TRBJ2-1|TRBV27|13
ASSLTPGGSGEQF
>TRBJ2-5|TRBV4-2|13
ASSQDISSLETQY
>TRBJ1-5|TRBV10-2|12
ASRDPGSNQPQH
>TRBJ2-3|TRBV3-1|10
ATGQGADAQY
>TRBJ1-1|TRBV29-1|12
SVGGGEMNTEAF
>TRBJ2-5|TRBV7-2|12
ASSTSGVQETQY
>TRBJ2-5|TRBV5-1|11
ASSQAIQETQY
>TRBJ1-5|TRBV11-2|12
ASSLAHSNQPQH
>TRBJ2-1|TRBV7-2|17
ASSLGASGELLLGNEQF
>TRBJ2-7|TRBV6-6|12
ASSPPGLAAEQY
>TRBJ2-5|TRBV6-5|14
ASSYARPGRQETQY
>TRBJ2-7|TRBV14|13
ASSPLGGGFYEQY
>TRBJ1-2|TRBV4-2|14
AGSQDITSGSYGYT
>TRBJ2-7|TRBV7-6|13
ASSQIRTRAYEQY
>TRBJ2-7|TRBV7-6|11
ASSLRVGREQY
>TRBJ2-7|TRBV3-1|13
ASSQVPDMGYEQY